Following are 26 T cell receptor beta chains from one sample sequenced in a study of beta chain features in type 1 diabetes. Expressed TCRB transcripts got sequenced, as all isolated RNA was reverse transcribed. Measured with immunoSEQ multiplex PCR; TCRdb has only the in-frame clones, and not every one. Altogether 350,000 to 450,000 clones are present, about 14% being singletons, with the ten largest covering 0.035% to 0.04%. The sequenced sample consisted of naive CD4+ T cells from blood. The receptors stem from a man younger than 40 in good health.

In this sample, this clone turned up a few times. CDR3 in DNA: TGTGCCAGCAGCAAAAACTTTCGACGGGACGAGCAGTACTTC. It codes for CASSKNFRRDEQYF. V gene TRBV21-1 combines with J gene TRBJ2-7; the D call TRBD2 from the table was never checked on the DNA. TRBV21-1 constitutes a pseudogene. CDR3 length equals 14 residues.

This clone was seen a handful of times. The genes are TRBV5-1 and TRBJ2-7; 12 bases match TRBD2. CDR1 and CDR2 from the germline V gene are SGHRS and YFSETQ. V shed 4 bases, J shed 1 base, and the junction held 3 bases outside the gene matches. CDR3 length: 15 amino acids. CDR3 loop: CASSPGLAGSYEQYV. The CDR3 DNA follows: TGCGCCAGCAGCCCGGGACTAGCGGGTTCCTACGAGCAGTACGTC.

The rearrangement uses TRBV7-3 and TRBJ2-3; weak D call: TRBD2 (5 bases). Between the trimmed V and J ends, which lost 5 bases and 5 bases, there was a span of 11 bases. CDR1 is SGHTA and CDR2 is FQGTGA in the germline V gene. This CDR3 has 13 amino acids. CDR3 in DNA: TGTGCCAGCAGCCGTGACTACGTAGATACGCAGTATTTT. Its translation: CASSRDYVDTQYF.

This clone was found a few times. The chain employs TRBV4-3 and TRBJ2-1; 11 bases are a match to TRBD2. This CDR3 is built from 16 residues. J gave up 4 bases and V 4 bases, and 6 bases lay outside the gene matches. Per germline, CDR1 LGHNA and CDR2 YSLEER. The CDR3 DNA follows: TGCGCCAGCAGCCGATCTAGCGGGAGGACATACAATGAGCAGTTCTTC. Its translation is CASSRSSGRTYNEQFF.

The rearrangement links TRBV14 to TRBJ2-7; 7 bases line up with TRBD1. The CDR3 consists of 13 residues. The germline V gene encodes CDR1 SGHDN and CDR2 FVKESK. The junction had 0 bases not matched to a gene; V was cut back by 1 base and J by 3 bases. The CDR3 region is CASSQGQGYEQYV. DNA for the CDR3: TGTGCCAGCAGCCAAGGACAGGGCTACGAGCAGTACGTC.

The rearrangement joins TRBV2 to TRBJ1-4; a possible D gene is TRBD1 (6 bases). Germline CDR1 reads SNHLY; CDR2 reads FYNNEI. V lost 5 bases to trimming and J lost 6 bases, with 7 bases between them. The CDR3 is 12 amino acids. The CDR3 reads CASSHRDEKLFF. The CDR3 nucleotides read TGTGCCAGCAGTCACAGGGATGAAAAACTGTTTTTT.

This clone was seen only a few times. The chain employs TRBV9 and TRBJ1-1, with D maybe TRBD1 (5 bases). V lost 0 bases, J lost 4 bases, and 10 bases lay in between. The CDR3 loop spans 14 amino acids. Germline V gene lookup returns CDR1 SGDLS and CDR2 YYNGEE. The CDR3, as DNA: TGTGCCAGCAGCGTAGTCGGGGGATCCACTGAAGCTTTCTTT. Amino acid sequence: CASSVVGGSTEAFF.

The chain uses TRBV2 and TRBJ2-3; 7 bases agree with TRBD2. This CDR3 comprises 13 residues. Per the germline V gene, CDR1 is SNHLY and CDR2 is FYNNEI. The J segment lost 3 bases and the V segment lost 6 bases, leaving 3 bases of the junction unmatched. CDR3 in DNA: TGTGCCAGCAGAAGCGGGAAGACAGATACGCAGTATTTT. Translated: CASRSGKTDTQYF.

V gene TRBV7-2 combines with J gene TRBJ2-1; 14 bases are shared with TRBD2. The CDR3 extends over 15 amino acids. The germline CDR1 and CDR2 sequences are SGHTA and FQGNSA. For the CDR3, the DNA is TGTGGGACTAGCGGGAGGAATGTCTTCGACAATGAGCAGTTCTTC. Protein sequence: CGTSGRNVFDNEQFF.

Comment on this clone: Germline is not matched at one junction end, which may reflect a read error. J is TRBJ1-5 and V is TRBV10-3; 9 bases match TRBD1. The germline gives CDR1 ENHRY, CDR2 SYGVKD. The CDR3 sequence is 14 residues long. In DNA form, the CDR3 reads TGTGCCACCAGTGGGGGACAGGGAGATCAGCCCCAGCATTTT. Translation gives CATSGGQGDQPQHF.

This clone was observed a few times. The sample contains more than one DNA sequence encoding this CDR3. The V call is TRBV29-1, the J call TRBJ2-7; D is ambiguous. V lost 0 bases and J lost 3, with 6 bases in between. This CDR3 comprises 12 residues. CDR1 is SQVTM and CDR2 is ANQGSEA in the germline V gene. The CDR3 DNA follows: TGCAGCGTTGAAGAAACGGGCTACGAGCAGTACTTC. This translates into CSVEETGYEQYF.

This clone has just a few counts. The chain is built from TRBV2 and TRBJ1-2; D uncertain. The ends were cut back, 6 bases at V and 5 bases at J, with 10 bases in the middle. Germline CDR1 reads SNHLY; CDR2 reads FYNNEI. The CDR3 is 12 amino acids. Here the CDR3 DNA reads TGTGCCAGCAGCGAAACGAGTTATGGCTACACCTTC. This translates into CASSETSYGYTF.

The chain has TRBV30 and TRBJ2-3; perhaps TRBD2 as D (6 bases). The germline V and J ends were trimmed by 0 bases and 0 bases, with 13 bases remaining between them. CDR3 length equals 16 residues. Germline loops: CDR1 GTSNPN, CDR2 SVGIG (reference sequence). The CDR3 loop reads CAWSVGGGGSTDTQYF. The DNA for the CDR3 is TGTGCCTGGAGTGTAGGTGGGGGAGGTAGCACAGATACGCAGTATTTT.

The chain is built from TRBV4-3 and TRBJ1-4; D is unresolved. V shed 1 base and J shed 0 bases, with 12 bases lying between them. The CDR3 totals 17 residues. Germline V lookup: CDR1 LGHNA, CDR2 YSLEER. CDR3: CASSQAIVGATNEKLFF. CDR3 nucleotide sequence: TGCGCCAGCAGCCAAGCAATAGTCGGAGCAACTAATGAAAAACTGTTTTTT.

This chain links TRBV14 with TRBJ1-2, with unresolved D. CDR1 is SGHDN, CDR2 FVKESK, per germline. V lost 0 bases to trimming and J lost 8 bases, with 13 bases between them. There are 14 residues in the CDR3. CDR3 coding DNA: TGTGCCAGCAGCCAAGATATAGGGCTGCGAGGCTACACCTTC. This sequence encodes CASSQDIGLRGYTF. The whole variable domain, remainder taken from reference TRBV14 and TRBJ1-2, is EAGVTQFPSHSVIEKGQTVTLRCDPISGHDNLYWYRRVMGKEIKFLLHFVKESKQDESGMPNNRFLAERTGGTYSTLKVQPAELEDSGVYFCASSQDIGLRGYTFGSGTRLTVV.

This chain joins TRBV29-1 and TRBJ1-2; D is undetermined. The CDR3 extends over 11 amino acids. Looked up from germline, CDR1 is SQVTM and CDR2 is ANQGSEA. The V end was cut by 7 bases, the J end by 8 bases, with 14 bases between. The CDR3 nucleotides read TGCAGCGGTCGTTCCGGGGAGGGCTACACCTTC. Translated, it gives CSGRSGEGYTF.

This clone was counted between two and nine times. V and J are TRBV7-2 and TRBJ2-3; D unresolved. This CDR3 comprises 16 residues. Per the germline V gene, CDR1 is SGHTA and CDR2 is FQGNSA. V lost 0 bases to trimming and J lost 3 bases, with 13 bases between them. CDR3: CASSLAGGSVTDTQYF. The CDR3 DNA is TGTGCCAGCAGCTTAGCGGGTGGTTCAGTGACAGATACGCAGTATTTT.

This chain connects TRBV7-2 to TRBJ1-6, with D possibly TRBD1 on 6 matching bases. Trimming shortened V by 3 bases and J by 5 bases, and 11 bases separated the two germline ends. Germline V gene lookup returns CDR1 SGHTA and CDR2 FQGNSA. This CDR3 comprises 15 residues. This CDR3 is CASSFSRGHNSPLHF. CDR3 DNA sequence: TGTGCCAGCAGCTTCAGCCGGGGGCATAATTCACCCCTCCACTTT.

This clone occurred a few times. The rearrangement joins TRBV27 to TRBJ2-7, with D unclear. Trimming removed 2 bases at V and 1 base at J, with 9 bases between. The CDR3 totals 14 residues. The germline V gene encodes CDR1 MNHEY and CDR2 SMNVEV (reference sequence). This CDR3 is CASSLVPPSYEQYV. CDR3 DNA sequence: TGTGCCAGCAGTTTAGTTCCACCATCCTACGAGCAGTACGTC.

The chain is built from TRBV11-2 and TRBJ2-2, with 7 bases that match TRBD1. This CDR3 is built from 17 residues. Germline V gene lookup returns CDR1 SGHAT and CDR2 FQNNGV. Unmatched junction bases numbered 7, after V lost 0 bases and J lost 3 bases. CDR3 in DNA: TGTGCCAGCAGCTTAGATGCACAGGGGATGTACACCGGGGAGCTGTTTTTT. Translated, it gives CASSLDAQGMYTGELFF.

This clone has more than one count but fewer than ten. This chain uses TRBV12-5 with TRBJ1-1; D is undetermined. Germline CDR1 is LGHNT and CDR2 is FRNRAP. V was pared by 0 bases and J by 1 base, with 9 bases between. The CDR3 has 15 residues. CDR3 DNA sequence: TGTGCTAGTGGTTTGGTAGCCCCACCGAACACTGAAGCTTTCTTT. As protein: CASGLVAPPNTEAFF.

This clone has more than one count but fewer than ten. The chain joins TRBV5-4 to TRBJ1-1; D remains ambiguous. CDR1 is SGHNT, CDR2 YYREEE, per germline (reference sequence). The CDR3 is 13 residues long. V was clipped by 4 bases and J by 0 bases, with 7 bases between them. CDR3 nucleotides: TGTGCCAGCAGCGCACCAGTGAACACTGAAGCTTTCTTT. It is translated as CASSAPVNTEAFF.

The sample holds one count of this clone. The rearrangement joins TRBV5-6 to TRBJ1-4; D is unclear. This CDR3 has 13 residues. From germline, CDR1 is SGHDT and CDR2 YYEEEE. V lost 4 bases, J lost 8 bases, and 12 bases lay in between. The CDR3 here is CASSQAHGEKLFF. CDR3 DNA: TGTGCCAGCAGCCAGGCGCATGGGGAAAAACTGTTTTTT.

This clone was observed a handful of times. The chain employs TRBV7-6 and TRBJ2-3, with D unresolved. Per germline, CDR1 SGHVS and CDR2 FNYEAQ. Trimming removed 2 bases from V and 5 bases from J, with 8 bases in between. CDR3 size: 13 residues. The CDR3, as DNA: TGTGCCAGCAGCTTATGGAGAGGAGATACGCAGTATTTT. Protein product: CASSLWRGDTQYF.

The chain joins TRBV4-1 to TRBJ1-1, with 10 positions matching TRBD1. This CDR3 has 18 amino acids. Germline V gene sequence: CDR1 MGHRA, CDR2 YSYEKL. With V trimmed by 0 bases and J by 1 base, 8 bases remained unmatched. The CDR3 protein is CASSQEGTGAAQNTEAFF. Here the CDR3 DNA reads TGCGCCAGCAGCCAAGAAGGGACAGGGGCAGCGCAGAACACTGAAGCTTTCTTT.

The V call is TRBV9, the J call TRBJ1-6; D ambiguous. Trimming shortened V by 3 bases and J by 8 bases, and 12 bases separated the two germline ends. This CDR3 has 14 residues. Looked up from germline, CDR1 is SGDLS and CDR2 is YYNGEE. CDR3 nucleotide sequence: TGTGCCAGCAGCGCAGTTGGCTCAGATTCACCCCTCCACTTT. It yields the protein CASSAVGSDSPLHF. The whole variable domain, remainder taken from reference TRBV9 and TRBJ1-6, is DSGVTQTPKHLITATGQRVTLRCSPRSGDLSVYWYQQSLDQGLQFLIQYYNGEERAKGNILERFSAQQFPDLHSELNLSSLELGDSALYFCASSAVGSDSPLHFGNGTRLTVT.